This is a list of T cell receptor beta chains from one sample in a study of blood T cell repertoires in COVID-19. TCRdb keeps only in-frame clones here, not all; method: immunoSEQ multiplex PCR. Found here are 200,000 to 300,000 clones, about nine tenths of them singletons; the top ten hold around 0.9%. The sequencing input was peripheral blood. All receptors come from a man aged 25-45 years with COVID-19, enrolled during active disease. CDR3s include the opening cysteine and the closing phenylalanine or tryptophan. A D gene is named only where the DNA matches it firmly. Clone size is given for some rows only: seen once, a few or many times, or a class if the clone is expanded.

D gene	clone size	J gene	V gene	CDR3 protein	CDR3 DNA
TRBD1	.	TRBJ1-1	TRBV5-4	CASSYGQGDYTEAFF	TGTGCCAGCAGCTACGGACAGGGGGACTACACTGAAGCTTTCTTT
TRBD2	.	TRBJ2-1	TRBV4-1	CASSQDISGTYNEQFF	TGCGCCAGCAGCCAAGACATCAGCGGGACCTACAATGAGCAGTTCTTC
TRBD2	.	TRBJ2-1	TRBV19	CASSSLLRGDEQFF	TGTGCCAGTAGTAGCCTGTTGCGGGGGGATGAGCAGTTCTTC
.	.	TRBJ1-1	TRBV7-3	CASSPAVASEAFF	TGTGCCAGCAGCCCCGCAGTGGCTTCTGAAGCTTTCTTT
TRBD1	.	TRBJ1-3	TRBV5-5	CASSFGDRVSGNTIYF	TGTGCCAGCAGCTTCGGGGACAGGGTCTCTGGAAACACCATATATTTT
TRBD1	.	TRBJ1-2	TRBV27	CASSTNWDRGYGYTF	TGTGCCAGCAGCACAAATTGGGACAGGGGGTATGGCTACACCTTC
.	.	TRBJ2-1	TRBV10-3	CAISPLWDNNEQFF	TGTGCCATCAGTCCCCTTTGGGACAACAATGAGCAGTTCTTC
.	.	TRBJ1-2	TRBV24-1	CATSDPSVPGAYGYTF	TGTGCCACCAGTGATCCGTCCGTTCCCGGTGCCTATGGCTACACCTTC
.	.	TRBJ1-1	TRBV6-1	CASSEKGVRTEAFF	TGTGCCAGCAGTGAAAAGGGGGTGAGGACTGAAGCTTTCTTT
TRBD2	.	TRBJ2-7	TRBV11-2	CASSPSTSGGGEQYF	TGTGCCAGCAGCCCTTCAACTAGCGGAGGGGGCGAGCAGTACTTC
TRBD1	.	TRBJ1-2	TRBV3-1/TRBV3-2	CASSPGQGLFSYTF	TGTGCCAGCAGTCCGGGACAGGGATTATTTAGCTACACCTTC
.	.	TRBJ2-3	TRBV27	CASMGGASMNTQYF	TGTGCCAGCATGGGGGGGGCCTCCATGAATACGCAGTATTTT
TRBD1	.	TRBJ1-3	TRBV2	CASSEGQHGNTIYF	TGTGCCAGCAGTGAGGGACAGCATGGAAACACCATATATTTT
.	.	TRBJ1-2	TRBV5-5	CASSQGGQVISYGYTF	TGTGCCAGCAGCCAAGGGGGTCAGGTCATTTCCTATGGCTACACCTTC
TRBD1	.	TRBJ1-4	TRBV28	CASITRQGKLFF	TGTGCCAGCATCACCCGACAGGGAAAACTGTTTTTT
.	.	TRBJ1-2	TRBV10-3	CAISEQDYGYTF	TGTGCCATCAGTGAACAGGACTATGGCTACACCTTC
.	.	TRBJ1-5	TRBV2	CASTSARWQPQHF	TGTGCCAGCACCTCGGCCAGGTGGCAGCCCCAGCATTTT
TRBD2	.	TRBJ2-3	TRBV11-2	CASSFSGGAFADTQYF	TGTGCCAGCAGCTTTAGCGGGGGGGCCTTCGCAGATACGCAGTATTTT
TRBD1	.	TRBJ2-5	TRBV18	CASSPPTGGRETQYF	TGTGCCAGCTCACCACCGACAGGGGGTAGGGAGACCCAGTACTTC
.	.	TRBJ1-3	TRBV3-1/TRBV3-2	CASSQVGGNTIYF	TGTGCCAGCAGCCAAGTGGGGGGGAACACCATATATTTT
.	few	TRBJ1-5	TRBV19	CASSTPSGGYGQPQHF	TGTGCCAGTAGTACACCCTCGGGCGGGTACGGTCAGCCCCAGCATTTT
.	.	TRBJ2-5	TRBV7-7	CASSPDRQETQYF	TGTGCCAGCAGCCCCGACAGACAAGAGACCCAGTACTTC
TRBD1	.	TRBJ1-1	TRBV18	CASSPTGGFDTEAFF	TGTGCCAGCTCCCCAACAGGGGGCTTCGACACTGAAGCTTTCTTT
TRBD1	.	TRBJ2-1	TRBV5-1	CASSRGRLYNEQFF	TGCGCCAGCAGCAGGGGGCGACTCTACAATGAGCAGTTCTTC
TRBD1	.	TRBJ1-6	TRBV27	CASSGRDSYNSPLHF	TGTGCCAGCAGCGGACGGGACAGTTATAATTCACCCCTCCACTTT
.	.	TRBJ1-5	TRBV28	CATRAGGPQHF	TGTGCCACCAGAGCGGGAGGGCCCCAGCATTTT
TRBD1	.	TRBJ1-1	TRBV7-9	CASRVGQGARNTEAFF	TGTGCCAGCAGGGTCGGACAGGGGGCAAGGAACACTGAAGCTTTCTTT
.	.	TRBJ2-1	TRBV5-1	CASSLSAGSNEQFF	TGCGCCAGCAGCTTGTCGGCGGGGAGCAATGAGCAGTTCTTC
TRBD1	.	TRBJ2-1	TRBV18	CASSGQDYNEQFF	TGTGCCAGCTCAGGACAGGACTACAATGAGCAGTTCTTC
TRBD2	once	TRBJ2-1	TRBV9	CASSVEPGGPYNEQFF	TGTGCCAGCAGCGTAGAACCGGGGGGGCCTTACAATGAGCAGTTCTTC
.	.	TRBJ2-3	TRBV5-1	CASNHTPGKGTDTQYF	TGCGCCAGCAACCACACTCCGGGTAAAGGCACAGATACGCAGTATTTT
.	.	TRBJ2-7	TRBV5-1	CASSLSYTSAQYEQYF	TGCGCCAGCAGCTTGAGTTATACATCCGCACAGTACGAGCAGTACTTC
TRBD1	once	TRBJ1-6	TRBV10-2	CASRSADRANSPLHF	TGCGCCAGCAGGTCCGCGGACAGGGCTAATTCACCCCTCCACTTT
.	.	TRBJ2-5	TRBV5-1	CASSLGDGGETQYF	TGCGCCAGCAGCTTGGGGGACGGGGGAGAGACCCAGTACTTC
.	.	TRBJ2-7	TRBV5-6	CASSLYSYEQYF	TGTGCCAGCAGCTTGTACAGCTACGAGCAGTACTTC
.	.	TRBJ1-2	TRBV7-9	CASSFAENYGYTF	TGTGCCAGCAGCTTTGCGGAGAACTATGGCTACACCTTC
TRBD1	.	TRBJ2-7	TRBV10-2	CASSEGDRGYEQYF	TGCGCCAGCAGTGAGGGGGACAGGGGATACGAGCAGTACTTC
TRBD1	.	TRBJ1-1	TRBV19	CASSIAGGVTEAFF	TGTGCCAGTAGTATCGCAGGGGGCGTGACTGAAGCTTTCTTT
.	.	TRBJ1-2	TRBV29-1	CSGEAEGGYTF	TGCAGCGGGGAGGCGGAGGGTGGCTACACCTTC
.	.	TRBJ1-6	TRBV7-9	CASSHTPDSPLHF	TGTGCCAGCAGCCATACTCCCGATTCACCCCTCCACTTT
.	.	TRBJ1-4	TRBV21-1	CASSKGRQAAPYEKLFF	TGTGCCAGCAGCAAAGGCCGACAGGCGGCACCTTATGAAAAACTGTTTTTT
TRBD1	.	TRBJ1-2	TRBV5-5	CASSFDRGTGYTF	TGTGCCAGCAGCTTTGACAGGGGCACCGGCTACACCTTC
TRBD1	.	TRBJ1-2	TRBV2	CAGGQGTNYGYTF	TGTGCCGGCGGACAGGGCACGAACTATGGCTACACCTTC
TRBD1	few	TRBJ1-4	TRBV9	CASSAPGTGFNEKLFF	TGTGCCAGCAGCGCCCCCGGGACAGGGTTTAATGAAAAACTGTTTTTT